This passage covers 16 T cell receptor beta chains from one sample sequenced in a study of early T cells in non-severe SARS-CoV-2 infection listed by TCRdb under 2021. Library generation was performed with 5' RACE. These reads were obtained on a NextSeq 500. Clones were called with MiXCR by TCRdb after fastp trimmed the public reads at Q25, and only in-frame beta chains were retained. Merged by CDR3 protein, the rows form single entries marked with the most common genes and DNA. The sample data list around 50,000 distinct CDR3 sequences, and roughly 12% of these were observed just once. In total, the top ten clones hold 3.5% to 4.5% of the sample. The sequenced sample consisted of whole blood. These TCRs come from an adult who was a healthcare worker with PCR-confirmed SARS-CoV-2 infection or an uninfected control (not recorded which).

This clonotype was detected many times. V and J are TRBV20-1 and TRBJ2-5, with D possibly being TRBD1 (5 bases). The length of the CDR3 is 14 residues. Germline V gene data show CDR1 as DFQATT and CDR2 as SNEGSKA (reference sequence). Trimming took off 2 bases at V and 0 bases at J, with 10 bases between the two ends. The CDR3 sequence is CSARSEDNQETQYF. CDR3 DNA sequence: TGCAGTGCTAGATCCGAGGACAACCAAGAGACCCAGTACTTC.

The J gene is TRBJ2-1, the V gene TRBV5-1, with 10 positions matching TRBD2. This CDR3 contains 16 residues. Trimming at V came to 0 bases and at J to 2 bases, leaving 2 bases not matched to a gene. CDR1 SGHRS and CDR2 YFSETQ come from the germline V gene. CDR3 sequence: CASSLGGTSAYNEQFF. Written as DNA, the CDR3 is TGCGCCAGCAGCTTGGGAGGGACTAGCGCCTACAATGAGCAGTTCTTC. The whole variable domain, remainder taken from reference TRBV5-1 and TRBJ2-1, is KAGVTQTPRYLIKTRGQQVTLSCSPISGHRSVSWYQQTPGQGLQFLFEYFSETQRNKGNFPGRFSGRQFSNSRSEMNVSTLELGDSALYLCASSLGGTSAYNEQFFGPGTRLTVL.

This clonotype was seen repeatedly, ten times or more. V gene TRBV29-1 combines with J gene TRBJ2-5; a possible D gene is TRBD2 (6 bases). V lost 4 bases to trimming and J lost 5 bases, with 11 bases between them. The CDR3 extends over 12 amino acids. The germline CDR1 and CDR2 sequences are SQVTM and ANQGSEA. DNA of the CDR3: TGCAGCGTTGTAGAACTAGCCGAGACCCAGTACTTC. Amino acids: CSVVELAETQYF. The complete variable domain, with remaining parts taken from reference TRBV29-1 and TRBJ2-5, reads SAVISQKPSRDICQRGTSLTIQCQVDSQVTMMFWYRQQPGQSLTLIATANQGSEATYESGFVIDKFPISRPNLTFSTLTVSNMSPEDSSIYLCSVVELAETQYFGPGTRLLVL.

The J gene is TRBJ2-2, the V gene TRBV7-3; D possibly uses TRBD1 or TRBD2 (6 bases each). The CDR3 is 14 amino acids. In germline, CDR1 is SGHTA, CDR2 FQGTGA. The V and J ends lost 6 bases and 3 bases respectively, with 11 bases between them. The CDR3 DNA reads TGTGCCAGCAGACAGGGCGGGGACACCGGGGAGCTGTTTTTT. Protein sequence: CASRQGGDTGELFF.

V is TRBV11-1 and J is TRBJ2-7, with 7 bases that match TRBD1. The V gene's germline CDR1 is SGHAT and CDR2 FQDESV (reference sequence). With V trimmed by 5 bases and J by 2 bases, 6 bases remained unmatched. The CDR3 totals 14 residues. Written as DNA, the CDR3 is TGTGCCAGCAGCCTGGGAACAGGGGCCTACGAGCAGTACTTC. Protein product: CASSLGTGAYEQYF.

This clonotype was found a few times. This chain links TRBV12-3 or TRBV12-4 with TRBJ2-6; D call uncertain. V lost 5 bases to trimming and J lost 0 bases, with 8 bases between them. This CDR3 is 15 amino acids long. CDR3 DNA: TGTGCCAGCAGTCTGACCCTCTCTGGGGCCAACGTCCTGACTTTC. Protein: CASSLTLSGANVLTF.

The rearrangement links TRBV27 to TRBJ2-2, with 8 nucleotides matching TRBD1. V gave up 3 bases and J gave up 7 bases; unmatched junction bases: 10. Germline lookup yields CDR1 MNHEY and CDR2 SMNVEV (reference sequence). This CDR3 is 16 amino acids long. CDR3 nucleotide sequence: TGTGCCAGCAGTTTGAGACCCAGGGGGCAGATCGGGGAGCTGTTTTTT. Its translation: CASSLRPRGQIGELFF.

This clonotype occurred a few times. The chain employs TRBV5-1 and TRBJ2-3, with 8 positions matching TRBD2. V lost 4 bases to trimming and J lost 5 bases; unmatched junction nucleotides: 6. This CDR3 region has 14 residues. The germline V gene has CDR1 SGHRS and CDR2 YFSETQ. Here the CDR3 reads CASSPGLERDTQYF. CDR3 bases: TGCGCCAGCAGCCCGGGACTAGAGAGAGATACGCAGTATTTT.

This clonotype was found a few times. The V gene is TRBV5-4, the J gene TRBJ2-3; D uncertain. Per the germline V gene, CDR1 is SGHNT and CDR2 is YYREEE (reference sequence). Trimming left V 0 bases short and J 0 bases short, with 11 bases between. The CDR3 has 16 residues. The CDR3 loop is CASSLASTTSTDTQYF. The CDR3 bases are TGTGCCAGCAGCTTGGCAAGCACGACAAGCACAGATACGCAGTATTTT.

V gene TRBV5-4 combines with J gene TRBJ2-7, with no clear D. Germline loops: CDR1 SGHNT, CDR2 YYREEE (reference sequence). The CDR3 runs 13 residues. Between the trimmed V and J ends, which lost 1 base and 6 bases, there was a span of 11 bases. CDR3: CASSLWIGSEQYF. The DNA of the CDR3 is TGTGCCAGCAGCTTGTGGATTGGAAGCGAGCAGTACTTC.

This clonotype has more than one count but fewer than ten. This chain connects TRBV29-1 to TRBJ1-1; the match to TRBD1 covers 7 bases. The V gene's germline CDR1 is SQVTM and CDR2 ANQGSEA. The junction had 12 bases not matched to a gene; V was cut back by 6 bases and J by 5 bases. The CDR3 length is 14 residues. CDR3 in amino acids: CSVRQGRGRTEAFF. CDR3 nucleotide sequence: TGCAGCGTCAGACAGGGACGGGGTAGGACTGAAGCTTTCTTT. Supplemented by reference TRBV29-1 and TRBJ1-1, the full variable domain reads SAVISQKPSRDICQRGTSLTIQCQVDSQVTMMFWYRQQPGQSLTLIATANQGSEATYESGFVIDKFPISRPNLTFSTLTVSNMSPEDSSIYLCSVRQGRGRTEAFFGQGTRLTVV.

J is TRBJ1-2 and V is TRBV9, with D maybe TRBD1 (5 bases). The CDR3 covers 12 residues. The germline CDR1 and CDR2 sequences are SGDLS and YYNGEE. Trimming left V 3 bases short and J 7 bases short, with 10 bases between. CDR3 nucleotides: TGTGCCAGCAGCGCCCGACAGCTTGGCTACACCTTC. Translation: CASSARQLGYTF.

The table lists this clonotype with a few counts. The chain has TRBV4-1 and TRBJ1-2; the D gene is possibly TRBD1 (6 bases). The V end was cut by 0 bases, the J end by 4 bases, with 12 bases between. The CDR3 is 15 amino acids. Germline CDR1 MGHRA, CDR2 YSYEKL. The CDR3 nucleotides read TGCGCCAGCAGCCAAGATACCAGGGGCGGCTATGGCTACACCTTC. Residues: CASSQDTRGGYGYTF.

This sequence joins TRBV28 and TRBJ2-7, with 7 bases identical to TRBD1. Germline values: CDR1 MDHEN, CDR2 SYDVKM. Germline trimming cut 3 bases from V and 4 bases from J; bases unmatched to any gene: 9. This CDR3 is built from 15 residues. CDR3 in DNA: TGTGCCAGCAGTTTCCGGGACAGATTAATTTACGAGCAGTACTTC. Translation: CASSFRDRLIYEQYF.

This clonotype was seen repeatedly, ten times or more. The V and J genes are TRBV6-5 and TRBJ1-1; D might be TRBD1 (5 bases). In germline, CDR1 is MNHEY, CDR2 SVGAGI. CDR3 length equals 14 residues. Trimming cost V 2 bases and J 0 bases, with 7 bases left between them. As DNA, the CDR3 is TGTGCCAGCAGTTACGGGGGGGTGAACACTGAAGCTTTCTTT. It encodes CASSYGGVNTEAFF.

This clonotype was seen at least ten times. The rearrangement uses TRBV20-1 and TRBJ2-1; TRBD2 matches 10 bases. The CDR3 has 16 residues. The germline CDR1 and CDR2 sequences are DFQATT and SNEGSKA (reference sequence). Losses at the gene ends were 2 bases for V and 5 bases for J; bases not matched to a gene: 9. Here the CDR3 DNA reads TGCAGTGCTAGAAGGGCAGCGGGAGGGTCCGACAATGAGCAGTTCTTC. This sequence encodes CSARRAAGGSDNEQFF.